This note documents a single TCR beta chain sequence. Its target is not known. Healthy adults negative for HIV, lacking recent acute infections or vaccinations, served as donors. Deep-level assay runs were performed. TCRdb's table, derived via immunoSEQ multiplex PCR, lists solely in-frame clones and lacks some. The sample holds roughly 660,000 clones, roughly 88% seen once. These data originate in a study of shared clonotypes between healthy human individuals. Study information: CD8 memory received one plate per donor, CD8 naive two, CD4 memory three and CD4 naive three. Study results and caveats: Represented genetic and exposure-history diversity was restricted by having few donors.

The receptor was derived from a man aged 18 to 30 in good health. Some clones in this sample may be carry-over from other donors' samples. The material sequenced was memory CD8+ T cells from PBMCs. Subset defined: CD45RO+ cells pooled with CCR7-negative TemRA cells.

The CDR3 sequence: CASIKRVSYEQYF. The CDR3 DNA reads TGTGCCAGCATCAAGAGGGTCTCCTACGAGCAGTACTTC. This chain connects TRBV5-8 to TRBJ2-7, with D possibly matching TRBD2 (5 bases). V was pared by 6 bases and J by 0 bases, with 10 bases between. The CDR3 totals 13 residues. Germline V gives CDR1 SGHTS, CDR2 YDEGEE.